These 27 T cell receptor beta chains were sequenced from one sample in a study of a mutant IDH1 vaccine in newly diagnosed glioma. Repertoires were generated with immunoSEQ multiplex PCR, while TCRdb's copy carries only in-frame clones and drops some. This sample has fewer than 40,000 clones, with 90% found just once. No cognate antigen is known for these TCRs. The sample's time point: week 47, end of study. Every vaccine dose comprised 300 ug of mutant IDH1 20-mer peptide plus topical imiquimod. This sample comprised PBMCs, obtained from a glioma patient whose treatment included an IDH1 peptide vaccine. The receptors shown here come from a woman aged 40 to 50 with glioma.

The CDR3 here is CASSFQGGYEQYF. CDR3 bases: TGTGCCAGCAGTTTCCAGGGGGGTTACGAGCAGTACTTC. The V and J genes are TRBV27 and TRBJ2-7, with D tentatively TRBD1 (7 bases). The CDR3 spans 13 residues. Germline assignment: CDR1 MNHEY and CDR2 SMNVEV (reference sequence). V dropped 3 bases and J dropped 4 bases, with 10 bases sitting between them.

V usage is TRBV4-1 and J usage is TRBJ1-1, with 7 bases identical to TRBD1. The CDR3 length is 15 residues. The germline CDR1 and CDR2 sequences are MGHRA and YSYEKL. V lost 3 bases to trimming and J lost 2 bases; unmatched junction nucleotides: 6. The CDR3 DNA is TGCGCCAGCAGCCACCTGGGACAGCCAAACACTGAAGCTTTCTTT. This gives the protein CASSHLGQPNTEAFF.

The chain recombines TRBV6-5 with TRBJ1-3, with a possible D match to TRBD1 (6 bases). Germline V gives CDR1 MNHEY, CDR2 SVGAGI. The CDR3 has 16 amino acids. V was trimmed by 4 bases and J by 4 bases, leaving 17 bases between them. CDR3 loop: CASSSPAGVGGNTIYF. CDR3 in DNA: TGTGCCAGCAGTTCCCCCGCAGGGGTTGGAGGAAACACCATATATTTT.

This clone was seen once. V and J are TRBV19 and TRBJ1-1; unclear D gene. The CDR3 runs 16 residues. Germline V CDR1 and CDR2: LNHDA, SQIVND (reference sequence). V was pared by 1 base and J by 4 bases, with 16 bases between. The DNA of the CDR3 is TGTGCCAGTAGTATAGGTGCGGAAATCTTAGGCACTGAAGCTTTCTTT. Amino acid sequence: CASSIGAEILGTEAFF.

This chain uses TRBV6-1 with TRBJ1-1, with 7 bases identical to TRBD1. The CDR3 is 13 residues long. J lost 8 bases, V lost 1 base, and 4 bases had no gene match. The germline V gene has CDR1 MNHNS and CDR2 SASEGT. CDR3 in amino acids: CASSEGGDSEAFF. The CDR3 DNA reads TGTGCCAGCAGTGAAGGGGGGGACAGCGAAGCTTTCTTT.

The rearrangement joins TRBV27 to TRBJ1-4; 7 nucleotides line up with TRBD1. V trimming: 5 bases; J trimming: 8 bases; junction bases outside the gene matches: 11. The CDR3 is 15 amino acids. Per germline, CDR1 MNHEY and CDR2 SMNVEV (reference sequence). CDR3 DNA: TGTGCCAGCAGTCCTCGGAGGGGGCGGGTCGAAAAACTGTTTTTT. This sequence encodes CASSPRRGRVEKLFF.

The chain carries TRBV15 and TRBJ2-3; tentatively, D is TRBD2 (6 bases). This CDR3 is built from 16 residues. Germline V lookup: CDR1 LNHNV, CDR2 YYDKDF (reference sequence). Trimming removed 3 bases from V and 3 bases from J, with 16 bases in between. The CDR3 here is CATSSLGTAGTDTQYF. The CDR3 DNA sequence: TGTGCCACCAGCAGTCTAGGGACTGCGGGAACAGATACGCAGTATTTT.

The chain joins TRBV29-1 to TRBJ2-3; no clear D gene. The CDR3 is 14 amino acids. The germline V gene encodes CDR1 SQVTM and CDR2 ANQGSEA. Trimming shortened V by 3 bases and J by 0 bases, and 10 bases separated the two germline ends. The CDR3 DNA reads TGCAGCGTTGACACTGCCCCTAGCACAGATACGCAGTATTTT. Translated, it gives CSVDTAPSTDTQYF.

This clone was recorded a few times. In nucleotides, the CDR3 is TGCAGCGTTGCGGATGCCGGGACAGGGAGTCAGCCCCAGCATTTT. This gives the protein CSVADAGTGSQPQHF. The V gene is TRBV29-1, the J gene TRBJ1-5; 9 bases agree with TRBD1. V trimming: 4 bases; J trimming: 6 bases; junction bases outside the gene matches: 10. The CDR3 is made up of 15 amino acids. Germline V gene data show CDR1 as SQVTM and CDR2 as ANQGSEA. Variable domain in full (rest from reference TRBV29-1 and TRBJ1-5): SAVISQKPSRDICQRGTSLTIQCQVDSQVTMMFWYRQQPGQSLTLIATANQGSEATYESGFVIDKFPISRPNLTFSTLTVSNMSPEDSSIYLCSVADAGTGSQPQHFGDGTRLSIL.

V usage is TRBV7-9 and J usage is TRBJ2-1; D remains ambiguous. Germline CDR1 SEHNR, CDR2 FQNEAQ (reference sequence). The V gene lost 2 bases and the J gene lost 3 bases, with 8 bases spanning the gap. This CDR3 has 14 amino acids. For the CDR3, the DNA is TGTGCCAGCAGCTTAAGCCAATTCTACAATGAGCAGTTCTTC. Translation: CASSLSQFYNEQFF.

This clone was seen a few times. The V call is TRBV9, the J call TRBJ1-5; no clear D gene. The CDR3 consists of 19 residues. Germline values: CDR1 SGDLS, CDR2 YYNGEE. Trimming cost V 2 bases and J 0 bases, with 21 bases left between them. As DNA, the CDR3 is TGTGCCAGCAGCGTCCCATCCCCGTTGGCAGGTATTAGCAATCAGCCCCAGCATTTT. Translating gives CASSVPSPLAGISNQPQHF.

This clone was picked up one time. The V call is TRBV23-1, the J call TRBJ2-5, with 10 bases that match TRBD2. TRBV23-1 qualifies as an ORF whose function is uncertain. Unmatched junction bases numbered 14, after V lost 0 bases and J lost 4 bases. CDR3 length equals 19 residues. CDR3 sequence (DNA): TGCGCCAGCAGTCAATCAAGGGGGCGGGCGCTAGCGGGGGCAGAGACCCAGTACTTC. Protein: CASSQSRGRALAGAETQYF.

The CDR3: CASSQDYRATRSGGNTIYF. The CDR3 bases are TGCGCCAGCAGCCAAGACTACAGGGCCACACGATCTGGTGGAAACACCATATATTTT. The J gene is TRBJ1-3, the V gene TRBV4-3; maybe TRBD1 (6 bases). The germline V gene has CDR1 LGHNA and CDR2 YSLEER. The CDR3 extends over 19 amino acids. V was trimmed by 0 bases and J by 3 bases, leaving 21 bases between them.

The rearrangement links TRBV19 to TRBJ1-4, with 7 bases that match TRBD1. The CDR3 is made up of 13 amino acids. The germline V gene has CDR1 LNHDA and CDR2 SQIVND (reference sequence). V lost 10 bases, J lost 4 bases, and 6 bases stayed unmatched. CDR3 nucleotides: TGTGCCACCGGGACAGTGATTAATGAAAAACTGTTTTTT. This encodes CATGTVINEKLFF.

The CDR3 here is CASSDTGLGSGANVLTF. The CDR3 coding sequence is TGTGCCAGCAGTGACACAGGGTTGGGATCTGGGGCCAACGTCCTGACTTTC. V usage is TRBV25-1 and J usage is TRBJ2-6, with TRBD1 as a possible D gene (6 bases). V was trimmed by 3 bases and J by 1 base, leaving 13 bases between them. The CDR3 length is 17 residues. The germline CDR1 and CDR2 sequences are MGHDK and SYGVNS.

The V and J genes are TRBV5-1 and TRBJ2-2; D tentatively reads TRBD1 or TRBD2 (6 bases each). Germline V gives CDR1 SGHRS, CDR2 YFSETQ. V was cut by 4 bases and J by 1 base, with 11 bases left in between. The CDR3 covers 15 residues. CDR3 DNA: TGCGCCAGCAGCCCCGGGGGCAAGAACACCGGGGAGCTGTTTTTT. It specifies CASSPGGKNTGELFF.

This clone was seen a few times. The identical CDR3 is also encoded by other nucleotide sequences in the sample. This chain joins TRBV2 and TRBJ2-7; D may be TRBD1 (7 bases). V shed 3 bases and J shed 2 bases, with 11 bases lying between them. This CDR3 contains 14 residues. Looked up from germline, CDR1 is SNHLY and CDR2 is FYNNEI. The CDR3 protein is CASSEQGEAYEQYF. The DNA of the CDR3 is TGTGCCAGCAGTGAGCAGGGGGAGGCCTACGAGCAGTACTTC.

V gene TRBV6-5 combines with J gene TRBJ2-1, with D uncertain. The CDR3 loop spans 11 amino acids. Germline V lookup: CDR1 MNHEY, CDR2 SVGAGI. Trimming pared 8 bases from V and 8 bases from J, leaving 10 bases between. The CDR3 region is CASAGRYEQFF. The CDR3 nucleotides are TGTGCCAGCGCCGGCCGGTATGAGCAGTTCTTC.

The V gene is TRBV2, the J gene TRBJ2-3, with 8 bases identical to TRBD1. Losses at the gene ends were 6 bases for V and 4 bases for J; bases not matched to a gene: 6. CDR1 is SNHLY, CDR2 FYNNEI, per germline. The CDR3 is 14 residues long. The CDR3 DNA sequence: TGTGCCAGCAGGGCAGGGGGCCAGGCAGATACGCAGTATTTT. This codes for CASRAGGQADTQYF.

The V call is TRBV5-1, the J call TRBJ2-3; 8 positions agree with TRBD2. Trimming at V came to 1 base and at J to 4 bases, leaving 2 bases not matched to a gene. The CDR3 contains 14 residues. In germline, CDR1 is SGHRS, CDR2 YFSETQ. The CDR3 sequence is CASSLNSGADTQYF. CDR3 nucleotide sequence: TGCGCCAGCAGCTTGAATAGCGGGGCAGATACGCAGTATTTT.

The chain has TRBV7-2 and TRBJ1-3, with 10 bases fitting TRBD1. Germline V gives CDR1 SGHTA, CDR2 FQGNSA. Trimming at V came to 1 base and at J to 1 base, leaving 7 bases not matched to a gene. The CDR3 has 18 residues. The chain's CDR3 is CASSLGPGQGWSGNTIYF. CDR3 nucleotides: TGTGCCAGCAGCTTAGGCCCGGGACAGGGGTGGTCTGGAAACACCATATATTTT.

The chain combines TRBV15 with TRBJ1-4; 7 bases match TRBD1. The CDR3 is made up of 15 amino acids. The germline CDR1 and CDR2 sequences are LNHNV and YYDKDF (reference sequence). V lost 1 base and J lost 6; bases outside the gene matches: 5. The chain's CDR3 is CATSRGQGTDEKLFF. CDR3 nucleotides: TGTGCCACCAGCAGAGGACAGGGAACAGATGAAAAACTGTTTTTT.

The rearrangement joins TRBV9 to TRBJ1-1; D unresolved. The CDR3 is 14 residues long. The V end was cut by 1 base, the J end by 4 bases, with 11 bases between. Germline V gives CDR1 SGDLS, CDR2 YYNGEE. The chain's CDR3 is CASSVSRTGTEAFF. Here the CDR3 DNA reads TGTGCCAGCAGCGTAAGCAGGACGGGCACTGAAGCTTTCTTT. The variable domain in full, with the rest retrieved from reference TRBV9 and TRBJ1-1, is DSGVTQTPKHLITATGQRVTLRCSPRSGDLSVYWYQQSLDQGLQFLIQYYNGEERAKGNILERFSAQQFPDLHSELNLSSLELGDSALYFCASSVSRTGTEAFFGQGTRLTVV.

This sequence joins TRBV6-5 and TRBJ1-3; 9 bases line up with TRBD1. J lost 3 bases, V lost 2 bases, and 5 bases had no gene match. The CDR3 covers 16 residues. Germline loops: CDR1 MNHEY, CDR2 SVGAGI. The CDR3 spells CASSYTTGGDGNTIYF. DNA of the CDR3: TGTGCCAGCAGTTACACGACAGGGGGTGATGGAAACACCATATATTTT.

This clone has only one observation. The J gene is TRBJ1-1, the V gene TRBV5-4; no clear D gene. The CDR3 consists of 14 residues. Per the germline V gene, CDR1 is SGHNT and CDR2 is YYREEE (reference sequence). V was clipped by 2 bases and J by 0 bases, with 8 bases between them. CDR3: CASSFVELNTEAFF. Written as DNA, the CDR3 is TGTGCCAGCAGCTTCGTAGAGCTGAACACTGAAGCTTTCTTT.

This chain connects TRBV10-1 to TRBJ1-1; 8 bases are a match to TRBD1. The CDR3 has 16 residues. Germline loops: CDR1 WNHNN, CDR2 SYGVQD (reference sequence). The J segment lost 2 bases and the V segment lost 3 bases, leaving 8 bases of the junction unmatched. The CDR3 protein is CASSDRGQASNTEAFF. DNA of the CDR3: TGCGCCAGCAGTGACCGGGGACAGGCCTCCAACACTGAAGCTTTCTTT.

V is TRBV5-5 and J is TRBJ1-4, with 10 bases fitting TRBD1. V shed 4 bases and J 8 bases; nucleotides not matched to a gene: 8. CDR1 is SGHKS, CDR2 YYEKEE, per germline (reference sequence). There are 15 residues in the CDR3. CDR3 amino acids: CASSTRQGAGEKLFF. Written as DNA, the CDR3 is TGTGCCAGCAGCACCAGACAGGGGGCAGGGGAAAAACTGTTTTTT. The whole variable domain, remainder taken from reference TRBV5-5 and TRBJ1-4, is DAGVTQSPTHLIKTRGQQVTLRCSPISGHKSVSWYQQVLGQGPQFIFQYYEKEERGRGNFPDRFSARQFPNYSSELNVNALLLGDSALYLCASSTRQGAGEKLFFGSGTQLSVL.